Given below is one TCR beta chain in context. Its antigen remains unknown. TCRdb's copy holds only in-frame clones and misses some; the assay was immunoSEQ multiplex PCR. The table has about 42,000 clones, approximately 83% seen once. This sample was taken from a study of OX40 agonist ivuxolimab in advanced cancers. For the study at large: Allowance was made for prior anti-PD-1, anti-PD-L1 or anti-CTLA-4 therapy, and 35% to 40% had some. Study-wide points: Low normalized T-cell clonal expansion was also seen in some nonresponders.

CDR1 SGHTA and CDR2 FQGNSA come from the germline V gene. CDR3 size: 14 residues. V was cut by 7 bases and J by 5 bases, with 15 bases left in between. This TCR was sampled from an adult with an advanced solid tumor such as melanoma, head and neck, liver or kidney cancer. This chain links TRBV7-2 with TRBJ2-1, with TRBD2 as a possible D gene (5 bases). The starting material was CD4+ or CD8+ T cells sorted from blood, obtained in a trial of the OX40 agonist ivuxolimab. The CDR3 DNA sequence: TGTGCCAGCAACCTAGGAGGTTTGGACAATGAGCAGTTCTTC. As protein: CASNLGGLDNEQFF.